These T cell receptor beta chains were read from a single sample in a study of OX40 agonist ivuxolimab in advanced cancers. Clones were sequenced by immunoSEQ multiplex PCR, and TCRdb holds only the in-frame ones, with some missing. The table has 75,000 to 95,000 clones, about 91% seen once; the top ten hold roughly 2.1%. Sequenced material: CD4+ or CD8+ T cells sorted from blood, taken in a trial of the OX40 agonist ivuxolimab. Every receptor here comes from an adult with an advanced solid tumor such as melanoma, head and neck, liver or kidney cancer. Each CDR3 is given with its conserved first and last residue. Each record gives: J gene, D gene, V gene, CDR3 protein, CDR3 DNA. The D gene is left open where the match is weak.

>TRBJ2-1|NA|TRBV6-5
CASSYSSGSYNEQFF
TGTGCCAGCAGTTACTCGTCGGGCTCCTACAATGAGCAGTTCTTC
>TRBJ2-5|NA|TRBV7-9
CASSLALSETQYF
TGTGCCAGCAGCTTAGCATTGTCCGAGACCCAGTACTTC
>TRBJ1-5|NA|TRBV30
CAWSQGWNQPQHF
TGTGCCTGGAGTCAGGGGTGGAATCAGCCCCAGCATTTT
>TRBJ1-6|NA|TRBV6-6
CASSNLGASNSPLHF
TGTGCCAGCAGTAACCTTGGGGCTAGTAATTCACCCCTCCACTTT
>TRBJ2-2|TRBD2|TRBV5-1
CASANSGRAGGELFF
TGCGCCAGCGCAAATAGCGGGAGGGCCGGCGGGGAGCTGTTTTTT
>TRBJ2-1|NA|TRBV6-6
CASSPPGRNEQFF
TGTGCCAGCAGTCCTCCCGGGCGGAATGAGCAGTTCTTC
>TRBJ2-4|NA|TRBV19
CASSISSTLAKNIQYF
TGTGCCAGTAGTATTTCCAGTACTCTAGCCAAAAACATTCAGTACTTC
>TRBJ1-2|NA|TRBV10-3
CAISESNRSDGYTF
TGTGCCATCAGTGAGTCCAACAGAAGTGATGGCTACACCTTC
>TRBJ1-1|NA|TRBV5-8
CASSLMGGTEAFF
TGTGCCAGCAGCTTGATGGGGGGCACTGAAGCTTTCTTT
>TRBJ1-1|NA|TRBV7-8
CASSLVLGEAFF
TGTGCCAGCAGCTTAGTGTTGGGTGAAGCTTTCTTT